There are a few counts of the clone carrying this T cell receptor (beta chain). Its antigen remains unknown. These data belong to a study of cytomegalovirus exposure and HLA in healthy donors. The CDR3 loop spans 16 amino acids. The germline CDR1 and CDR2 sequences are LNHDA and SQIVND (reference sequence). The junction had 8 bases not matched to a gene; V was cut back by 4 bases and J by 4 bases. Primers: 60 Vbeta forward and 13 Jbeta reverse. Data came from immunoSEQ multiplex PCR; TCRdb stores just in-frame clones and leaves some out. The data show some 190,000 clones, with about 69% seen just once and approximately 5% held by the top ten. Study-wide results and caveats: Analysis performed later showed TCR beta chains linked to HLA being more clonally expanded than equally common others. TCR beta V- and J-gene trimming was later associated with a missense DCLRE1C variant. An analysis was carried out later, and it reportedly showed fewer N-insertions in an Asian-associated ancestry cluster than the roughly 670-donor mean. A later analysis found common viral pathogens apparently linked to several of the most significant clusters.

This receptor was obtained from a man under 40 in good health and CMV-seropositive. Material for sequencing was PBMCs. V usage is TRBV19 and J usage is TRBJ2-3; TRBD2 agrees at 10 bases. The CDR3 loop is CASSTHGTSDADTQYF. For the CDR3, the DNA is TGTGCCAGTAGTACTCACGGGACTAGCGACGCAGATACGCAGTATTTT.